This entry concerns a single TCR beta chain. As yet, its antigen is unknown. CDR1 and CDR2 from the germline V gene are KGHDR and SFDVKD. Trimming cost V 8 bases and J 4 bases, with 16 bases left between them. This CDR3 is 15 amino acids long. TCRbeta CDR3 was sequenced at survey depth with template counts. Clones were read by immunoSEQ multiplex PCR, and TCRdb kept only the in-frame ones, dropping some. The data contain fewer than 30,000 clones, 73% of them singletons. The data originate from a study of tissue T cells after allogeneic stem cell transplantation. Study observations and caveats: Across patients, clones rarely overlapped, yet motif clusters were shared tissue-specifically. Alloreactivity or antigen specificity of tissue TCRs was not determined; some clones might be host cells.

The clonotype comes from a female donor aged 60 or older with lung cancer. This sample comprised tissue from the ileum, obtained at autopsy. V usage is TRBV24-1 and J usage is TRBJ2-2; D gene unclear. CDR3 sequence reads: CATIITNPGTGELFF. CDR3 nucleotide sequence: TGTGCCACCATAATCACCAACCCGGGCACCGGGGAGCTGTTTTTT.